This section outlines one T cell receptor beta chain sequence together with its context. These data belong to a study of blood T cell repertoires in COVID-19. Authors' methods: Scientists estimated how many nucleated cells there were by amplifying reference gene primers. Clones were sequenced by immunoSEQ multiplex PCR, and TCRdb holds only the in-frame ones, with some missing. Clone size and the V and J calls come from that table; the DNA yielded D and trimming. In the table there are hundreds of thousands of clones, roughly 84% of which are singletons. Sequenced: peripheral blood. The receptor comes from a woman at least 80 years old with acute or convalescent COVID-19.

CDR3 in DNA: TGTGCCAGCAGCTTCACACAGAACACTGAAGCTTTCTTT. Its translation: CASSFTQNTEAFF. V usage is TRBV11-2 and J usage is TRBJ1-1; D not resolved. V was pared by 3 bases and J by 1 base, with 6 bases between. This CDR3 region has 13 residues. The germline gives CDR1 SGHAT, CDR2 FQNNGV.